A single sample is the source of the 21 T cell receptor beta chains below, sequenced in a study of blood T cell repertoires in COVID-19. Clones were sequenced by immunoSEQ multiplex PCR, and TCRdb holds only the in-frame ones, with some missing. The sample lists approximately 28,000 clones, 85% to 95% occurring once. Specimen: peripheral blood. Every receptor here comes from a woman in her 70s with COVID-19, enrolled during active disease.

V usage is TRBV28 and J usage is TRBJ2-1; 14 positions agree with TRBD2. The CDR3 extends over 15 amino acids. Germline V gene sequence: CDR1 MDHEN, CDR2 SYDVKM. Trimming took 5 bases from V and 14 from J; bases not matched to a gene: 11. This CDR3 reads CASSPGLAGAAGEFF. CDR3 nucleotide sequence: TGTGCCAGCAGTCCGGGACTAGCGGGAGCCGCTGGGGAGTTCTTC. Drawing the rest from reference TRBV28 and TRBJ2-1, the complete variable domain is DVKVTQSSRYLVKRTGEKVFLECVQDMDHENMFWYRQDPGLGLRLIYFSYDVKMKEKGDIPEGYSVSREKKERFSLILESASTNQTSMYLCASSPGLAGAAGEFFGPGTRLTVL.

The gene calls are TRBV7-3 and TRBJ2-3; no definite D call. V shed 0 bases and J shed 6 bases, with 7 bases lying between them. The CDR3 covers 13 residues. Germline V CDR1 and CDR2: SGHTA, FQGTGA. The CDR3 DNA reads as TGTGCCAGCAGCTTAACGTCGGGTGATACGCAGTATTTT. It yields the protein CASSLTSGDTQYF.

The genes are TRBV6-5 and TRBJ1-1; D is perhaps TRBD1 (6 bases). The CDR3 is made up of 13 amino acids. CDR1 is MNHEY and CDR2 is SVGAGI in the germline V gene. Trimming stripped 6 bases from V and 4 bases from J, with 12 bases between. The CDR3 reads CASRQGFGTEAFF. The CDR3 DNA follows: TGTGCCAGCAGGCAGGGGTTCGGCACTGAAGCTTTCTTT.

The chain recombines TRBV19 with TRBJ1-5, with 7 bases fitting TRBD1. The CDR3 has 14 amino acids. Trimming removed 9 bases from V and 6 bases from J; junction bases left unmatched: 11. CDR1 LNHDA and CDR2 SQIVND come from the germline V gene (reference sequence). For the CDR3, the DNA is TGTGCCAGCACAACAGGGGCGAGGTTTCAGCCCCAGCATTTT. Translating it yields CASTTGARFQPQHF.

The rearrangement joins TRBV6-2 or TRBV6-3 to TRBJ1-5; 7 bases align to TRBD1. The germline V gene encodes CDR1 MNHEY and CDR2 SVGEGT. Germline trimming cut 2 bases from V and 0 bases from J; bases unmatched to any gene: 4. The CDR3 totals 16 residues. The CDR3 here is CASSYVQGGSNQPQHF. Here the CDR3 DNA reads TGTGCCAGCAGTTACGTGCAGGGGGGTAGCAATCAGCCCCAGCATTTT.

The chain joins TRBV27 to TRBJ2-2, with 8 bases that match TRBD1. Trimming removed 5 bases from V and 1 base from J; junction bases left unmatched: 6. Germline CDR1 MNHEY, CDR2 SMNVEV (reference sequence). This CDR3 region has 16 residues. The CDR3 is CASSHGQGLNTGELFF. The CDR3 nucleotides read TGTGCCAGCAGTCACGGACAGGGACTGAACACCGGGGAGCTGTTTTTT.

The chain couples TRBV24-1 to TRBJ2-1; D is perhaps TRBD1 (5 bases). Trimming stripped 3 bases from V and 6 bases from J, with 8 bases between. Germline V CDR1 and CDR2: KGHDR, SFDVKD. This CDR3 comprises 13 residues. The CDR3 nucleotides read TGTGCCACCAGTGATACCGACAGCAATGAGCAGTTCTTC. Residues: CATSDTDSNEQFF.

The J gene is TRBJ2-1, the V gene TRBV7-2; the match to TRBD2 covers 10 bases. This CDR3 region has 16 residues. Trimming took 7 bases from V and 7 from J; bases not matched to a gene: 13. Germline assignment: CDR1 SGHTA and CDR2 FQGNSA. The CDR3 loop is CASTSPPGLAVNEQFF. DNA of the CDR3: TGTGCCAGCACCTCCCCCCCCGGACTAGCGGTAAATGAGCAGTTCTTC.

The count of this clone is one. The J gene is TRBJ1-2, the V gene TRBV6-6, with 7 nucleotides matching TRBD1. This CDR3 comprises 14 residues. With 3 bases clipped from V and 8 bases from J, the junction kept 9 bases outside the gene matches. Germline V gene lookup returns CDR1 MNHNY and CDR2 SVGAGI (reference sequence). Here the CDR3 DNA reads TGTGCCAGCAGTTATTCGACAGGGTTTGAGGGCTACACCTTC. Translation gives CASSYSTGFEGYTF.

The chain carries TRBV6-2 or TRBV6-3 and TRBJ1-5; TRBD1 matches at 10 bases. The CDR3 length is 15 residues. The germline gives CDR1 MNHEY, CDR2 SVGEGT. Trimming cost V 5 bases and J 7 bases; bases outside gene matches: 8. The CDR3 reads CASSLGTGETQPQHF. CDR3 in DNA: TGTGCCAGCAGTCTCGGGACAGGGGAGACACAGCCCCAGCATTTT.

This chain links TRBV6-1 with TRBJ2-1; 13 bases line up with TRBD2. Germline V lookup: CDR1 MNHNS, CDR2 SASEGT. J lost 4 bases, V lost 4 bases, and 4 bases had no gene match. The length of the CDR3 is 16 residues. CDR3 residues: CASSGVLAGGYNEQFF. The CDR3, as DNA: TGTGCCAGCAGTGGGGTACTAGCGGGAGGGTACAATGAGCAGTTCTTC.

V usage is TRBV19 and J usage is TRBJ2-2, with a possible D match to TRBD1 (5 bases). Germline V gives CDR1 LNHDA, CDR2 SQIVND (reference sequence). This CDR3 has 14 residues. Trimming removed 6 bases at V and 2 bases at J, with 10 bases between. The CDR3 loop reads CASSLQVNTGELFF. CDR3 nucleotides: TGTGCCAGTAGCCTACAGGTTAACACCGGGGAGCTGTTTTTT.

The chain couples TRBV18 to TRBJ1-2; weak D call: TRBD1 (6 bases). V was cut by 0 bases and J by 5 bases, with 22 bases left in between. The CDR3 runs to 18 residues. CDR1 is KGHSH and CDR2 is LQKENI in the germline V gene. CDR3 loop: CASSPPDRKGVVLYGYTF. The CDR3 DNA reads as TGTGCCAGCTCACCACCCGACCGGAAGGGGGTTGTCCTGTATGGCTACACCTTC.

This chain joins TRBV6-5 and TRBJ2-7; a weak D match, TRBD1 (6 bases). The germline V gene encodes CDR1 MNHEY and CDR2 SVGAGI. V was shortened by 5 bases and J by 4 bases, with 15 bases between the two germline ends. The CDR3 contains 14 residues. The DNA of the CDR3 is TGTGCCAGCAGTAATACCGGGACACCTTACGAGCAGTACTTC. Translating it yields CASSNTGTPYEQYF.

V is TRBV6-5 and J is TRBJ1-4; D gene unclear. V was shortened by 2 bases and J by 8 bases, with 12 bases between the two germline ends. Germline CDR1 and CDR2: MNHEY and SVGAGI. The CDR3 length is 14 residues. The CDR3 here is CASSYALADEKLFF. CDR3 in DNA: TGTGCCAGCAGTTACGCCCTAGCTGACGAAAAACTGTTTTTT.

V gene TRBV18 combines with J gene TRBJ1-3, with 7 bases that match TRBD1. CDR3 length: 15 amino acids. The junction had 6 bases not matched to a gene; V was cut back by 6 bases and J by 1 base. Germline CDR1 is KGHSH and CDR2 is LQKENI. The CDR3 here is CASSSDRVSGNTIYF. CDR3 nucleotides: TGTGCCAGCTCTTCCGACAGGGTATCTGGAAACACCATATATTTT. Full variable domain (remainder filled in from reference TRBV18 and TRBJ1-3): NAGVMQNPRHLVRRRGQEARLRCSPMKGHSHVYWYRQLPEEGLKFMVYLQKENIIDESGMPKERFSAEFPKEGPSILRIQQVVRGDSAAYFCASSSDRVSGNTIYFGEGSWLTVV.

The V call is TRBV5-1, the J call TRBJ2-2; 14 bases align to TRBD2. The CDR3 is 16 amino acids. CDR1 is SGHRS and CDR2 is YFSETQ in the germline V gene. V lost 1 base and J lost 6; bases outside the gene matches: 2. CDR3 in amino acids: CASSLLGLAGAGELFF. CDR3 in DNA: TGCGCCAGCAGCTTGCTGGGACTAGCGGGAGCCGGGGAGCTGTTTTTT.

CDR3 nucleotide sequence: TGTGCCAGCTCACCCACTCAGGGGACGTCCTACGAGCAGTACTTC. This codes for CASSPTQGTSYEQYF. This chain links TRBV18 with TRBJ2-7, with D possibly matching TRBD1 (6 bases). CDR1 is KGHSH and CDR2 is LQKENI in the germline V gene. Between the trimmed V and J ends, which lost 3 bases and 1 base, there was a span of 13 bases. This CDR3 is 15 amino acids long.

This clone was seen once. CDR3 sequence reads: CASSAPGGNEPLEQYF. In nucleotides, the CDR3 is TGTGCCAGCAGCGCACCGGGGGGAAATGAGCCTCTCGAGCAGTACTTC. V usage is TRBV5-4 and J usage is TRBJ2-7; 7 bases are shared with TRBD2. Looked up from germline, CDR1 is SGHNT and CDR2 is YYREEE (reference sequence). J gave up 6 bases and V 4 bases, and 16 bases lay outside the gene matches. CDR3 length equals 16 residues.

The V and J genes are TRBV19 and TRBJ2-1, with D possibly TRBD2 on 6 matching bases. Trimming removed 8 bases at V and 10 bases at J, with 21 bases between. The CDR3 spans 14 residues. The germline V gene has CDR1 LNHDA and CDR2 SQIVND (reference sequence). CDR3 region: CASCEGLAGREQFF. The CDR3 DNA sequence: TGTGCCAGTTGTGAGGGACTGGCGGGAAGGGAGCAGTTCTTC.

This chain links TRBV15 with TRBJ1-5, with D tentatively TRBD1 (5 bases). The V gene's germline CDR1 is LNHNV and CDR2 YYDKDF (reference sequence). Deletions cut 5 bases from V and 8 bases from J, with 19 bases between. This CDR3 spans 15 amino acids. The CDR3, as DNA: TGTGCCACCAGCCGCGAGTGGACGGGGGACGAGCCCCAGCATTTT. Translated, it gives CATSREWTGDEPQHF.